This T cell receptor beta chain comes out of a study of blood T cell repertoires in COVID-19. Study-wide background: Material from acute and convalescent COVID-19 was sourced from the United States, Italy and Spain. From T cells, B-cell-depleted T cells, or PBMCs came the material, which was cDNA or gDNA.

This clone came up many times. As processed by the authors: Amplification from reference gene primers served as the basis for estimated nucleated cell counts. This table comes from immunoSEQ multiplex PCR, and its TCRdb copy is limited to in-frame clones, with some not included. The V and J calls and clone size come from that table; D and trimming were worked out from the DNA. Of some 170,000 clones listed, roughly 80% are singletons. The CDR3 extends over 13 amino acids. Trimming took 2 bases from V and 4 from J; bases not matched to a gene: 2. Germline V CDR1 and CDR2: SGHNT, YYREEE (reference sequence).

The clonotype comes from a woman of 80 years or more with acute or convalescent COVID-19. V is TRBV5-4 and J is TRBJ2-5; 7 bases are shared with TRBD2. Sample: peripheral blood. CDR3 nucleotide sequence: TGTGCCAGCAGCTTTTTAGCGGGAGAGACCCAGTACTTC. As protein: CASSFLAGETQYF.